The rows below give T cell receptor beta chains drawn from one sample of a study of blood T cells in healthy people across ages. TCRdb re-called the 5' RACE reads with MiXCR, one entry per CDR3 protein. The sample yields around 2 million distinct CDR3 sequences, around 40% seen once. The sequencing sample was made of blood. These receptors all come from a human donor in good health. CDR3s include the opening cysteine and the closing phenylalanine or tryptophan. D genes are given only for firm matches. Clone size, where shown, is once, few, many, or a class for clones that have expanded.

D	V	J	size	CDR3	DNA
-	TRBV7-2	TRBJ1-4	-	CASSLARTANEKLFF	TGTGCCAGCAGCTTAGCGAGGACAGCTAATGAAAAACTGTTTTTT
-	TRBV6-1	TRBJ1-2	-	CASSRHQETSGYTF	TGTGCCAGCAGTCGCCATCAGGAAACTAGTGGCTACACCTTC
TRBD1	TRBV7-2	TRBJ2-1	-	CASGPRDREQFF	TGTGCCAGCGGCCCAAGGGACAGGGAGCAGTTCTTC
-	TRBV20-1	TRBJ2-1	-	CSVSTTAENEQFF	TGCAGTGTTTCGACGACGGCAGAGAATGAGCAGTTCTTC
-	TRBV5-1	TRBJ1-1	-	CASSLDVGGLGTEAFF	TGCGCCAGCAGCTTGGATGTGGGGGGGTTGGGCACTGAAGCTTTCTTT
TRBD1	TRBV5-1	TRBJ2-5	-	CASSLMIPTGIYEQYF	TGCGCCAGCAGCTTAATGATACCGACAGGGATCTATGAGCAGTACTTC
TRBD1	TRBV2	TRBJ2-5	-	CASRADRGPQETQYF	TGTGCCAGCAGGGCGGACAGGGGCCCCCAAGAGACCCAGTACTTC
-	TRBV7-6	TRBJ2-7	-	CASTLRWGDYEQYF	TGTGCCAGCACCCTTCGGTGGGGTGACTACGAGCAGTACTTC
-	TRBV20-1	TRBJ1-5	few	CSLTPGGGPSYQPQHF	TGCAGTCTAACCCCGGGGGGGGGACCATCCTATCAGCCCCAGCATTTT
TRBD1	TRBV12-3/TRBV12-4	TRBJ1-5	few	CASSFGDRGSCCNQPQHF	TGTGCCAGCAGTTTCGGGGACAGGGGGTCTTGTTGCAATCAGCCCCAGCATTTT
-	TRBV10-3	TRBJ2-3	-	CAISPSGRRTDTQYF	TGTGCCATCAGTCCCTCCGGCCGGAGGACAGATACGCAGTATTTT
TRBD1	TRBV20-1	TRBJ2-5	-	CSADGTGRETQYF	TGCAGTGCTGACGGGACAGGGAGGGAGACCCAGTACTTC
-	TRBV10-3	TRBJ2-1	-	CAIRGGGGPNEQFF	TGTGCCATCAGGGGGGGCGGGGGCCCAAATGAGCAGTTCTTC
-	TRBV4-2	TRBJ2-5	-	CASSQDTSPGTQYF	TGTGCCAGCAGCCAAGATACCTCTCCCGGGACCCAGTACTTC
-	TRBV6-2/TRBV6-3	TRBJ2-6	-	CASSNGGTGASVLTF	TGTGCCAGCAGCAATGGGGGAACTGGGGCCAGCGTCCTGACTTTC
TRBD1	TRBV24-1	TRBJ2-1	-	CATSDAARDRVYEQDF	TGTGCCACCAGTGATGCCGCCCGGGACAGGGTTTACGAGCAGGACTTC
-	TRBV20-1	TRBJ2-7	-	CSASVGGRGEYEQYF	TGCAGTGCTTCGGTGGGCGGCAGGGGAGAATACGAGCAGTACTTC
-	TRBV12-3/TRBV12-4	TRBJ2-1	-	CASRLRRQFPMNEQFF	TGTGCCAGCAGACTCCGCAGACAGTTCCCTATGAATGAGCAGTTCTTC
-	TRBV4-1	TRBJ2-7	-	CASSQDQGEQYF	TGCGCCAGCAGCCAAGACCAAGGCGAGCAGTACTTC
TRBD1	TRBV6-5	TRBJ2-1	few	CASSYTHRGTGAYNEQFF	TGTGCCAGCAGTTACACGCACAGGGGGACAGGAGCCTACAATGAGCAGTTCTTC
TRBD1	TRBV15	TRBJ2-7	few	CATSRAGTGYYEQYF	TGTGCCACCAGCAGAGCCGGGACAGGTTACTACGAGCAGTACTTC
-	TRBV11-2	TRBJ1-4	few	CASSKDRATNEKLFF	TGTGCCAGCAGCAAGGACCGTGCAACTAATGAAAAACTGTTTTTT
TRBD1	TRBV12-3/TRBV12-4	TRBJ1-2	-	CASTGGIGQWGQTHFYTF	TGTGCCAGCACCGGGGGGATTGGACAGTGGGGACAGACTCATTTCTACACCTTC
-	TRBV12-3/TRBV12-4	TRBJ1-1	-	CASPKYGMNTEAFF	TGTGCCAGCCCGAAGTATGGGATGAACACTGAAGCTTTCTTT
TRBD1	TRBV29-1	TRBJ1-3	once	CSVDDVTGTTGTIYF	TGCAGCGTTGATGATGTGACAGGGACCACGGGGACCATATATTTT
TRBD1	TRBV7-9	TRBJ2-5	-	CASSIQGAQETQYF	TGTGCCAGCAGTATACAGGGGGCGCAAGAGACCCAGTACTTC
TRBD1	TRBV20-1	TRBJ1-5	-	CSAWTGDNQPQHF	TGCAGTGCTTGGACAGGGGATAATCAGCCCCAGCATTTT
-	TRBV5-1	TRBJ1-1	-	CASSLGPALNTEAFF	TGCGCCAGCAGCTTGGGACCGGCGTTGAACACTGAAGCTTTCTTT
-	TRBV14	TRBJ2-7	-	CASSQIGQPGEQYF	TGTGCCAGCAGCCAAATAGGGCAGCCTGGCGAGCAGTACTTC
-	TRBV11-2	TRBJ1-2	few	CASSSPSGEVPYGYTF	TGTGCCAGCAGCTCCCCCAGTGGGGAAGTACCCTATGGCTACACCTTC
-	TRBV12-3/TRBV12-4	TRBJ1-2	few	CASTGRLEGGYTF	TGTGCCAGCACCGGACGCCTAGAGGGGGGCTACACCTTC
-	TRBV2	TRBJ1-1	-	CASRKEGNTEAFF	TGTGCCAGCAGAAAGGAGGGGAACACTGAAGCTTTCTTT